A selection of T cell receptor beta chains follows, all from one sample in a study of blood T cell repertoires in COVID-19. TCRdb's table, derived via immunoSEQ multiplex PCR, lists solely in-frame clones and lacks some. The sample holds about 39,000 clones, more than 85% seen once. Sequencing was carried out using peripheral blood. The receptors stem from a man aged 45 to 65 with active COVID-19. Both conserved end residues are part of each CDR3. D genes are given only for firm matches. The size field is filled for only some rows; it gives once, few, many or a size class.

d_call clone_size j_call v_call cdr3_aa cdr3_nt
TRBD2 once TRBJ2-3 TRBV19 CASRKSGGTDTQYF TGTGCCAGTAGGAAGAGCGGGGGCACAGATACGCAGTATTTT
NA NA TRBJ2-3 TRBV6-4 CASSDVGTSTDTQYF TGTGCCAGCAGTGACGTGGGGACTAGCACAGATACGCAGTATTTT
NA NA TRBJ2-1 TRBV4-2 CASSSKRGSTYNEQFF TGTGCCAGCAGCTCAAAGAGGGGGTCTACTTACAATGAGCAGTTCTTC
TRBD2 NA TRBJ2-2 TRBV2 CASSESTSGRTGELFF TGTGCCAGCAGTGAAAGCACTAGCGGGAGGACCGGGGAGCTGTTTTTT
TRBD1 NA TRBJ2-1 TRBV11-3 CASSPGTAHNEQFF TGTGCCAGCAGCCCCGGGACAGCCCACAATGAGCAGTTCTTC
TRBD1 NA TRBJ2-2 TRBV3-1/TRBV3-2 CASNQGANTGELFF TGTGCCAGCAATCAGGGGGCGAACACCGGGGAGCTGTTTTTT
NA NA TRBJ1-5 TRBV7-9 CASSLAAGAQPQHF TGTGCCAGCAGCTTAGCGGCAGGGGCACAGCCCCAGCATTTT
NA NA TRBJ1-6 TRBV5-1 CASSLPGGGNSPLHF TGCGCCAGCAGCTTGCCGGGGGGCGGTAATTCACCCCTCCACTTT
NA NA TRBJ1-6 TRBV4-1 CASSQVEGPNSPLHF TGCGCCAGCAGCCAAGTGGAGGGCCCTAATTCACCCCTCCACTTT
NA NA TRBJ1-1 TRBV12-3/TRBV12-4 CASSRGNTEAFF TGTGCCAGCTCTAGGGGGAACACTGAAGCTTTCTTT
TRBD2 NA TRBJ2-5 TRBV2 CASSETSGTETQYF TGTGCCAGCAGTGAGACTAGCGGGACGGAGACCCAGTACTTC
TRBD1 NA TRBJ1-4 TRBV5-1 CASSLVGDREEKLFF TGCGCCAGCAGCTTGGTCGGGGACAGGGAGGAAAAACTGTTTTTT
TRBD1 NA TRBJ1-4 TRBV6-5 CASRNDRENEKLFF TGTGCCAGCAGAAACGACAGGGAGAATGAAAAACTGTTTTTT
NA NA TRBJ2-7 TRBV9 CASSATNKGDEQYF TGTGCCAGCAGCGCGACCAATAAAGGGGACGAGCAGTACTTC
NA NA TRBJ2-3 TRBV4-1 CASSLLGPDTQYF TGCGCCAGCAGCCTCCTCGGTCCAGATACGCAGTATTTT
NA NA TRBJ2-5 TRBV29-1 CSVERQAKETQYF TGCAGCGTTGAAAGGCAGGCCAAAGAGACCCAGTACTTC
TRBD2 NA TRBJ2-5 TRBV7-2 CASSLSLRLAGVQETQYF TGTGCCAGCAGCTTATCCCTCAGACTAGCGGGGGTACAAGAGACCCAGTACTTC
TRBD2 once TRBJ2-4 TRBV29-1 CSVFTSGGVDIQYF TGCAGCGTCTTTACTAGCGGGGGAGTTGACATTCAGTACTTC
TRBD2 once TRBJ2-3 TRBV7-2 CASSPGTSPDTQYF TGTGCCAGCAGCCCTGGGACTAGCCCAGATACGCAGTATTTT
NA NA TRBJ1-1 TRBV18 CASSPQIYTSQGTTEAFF TGTGCCAGCTCACCTCAAATTTATACTTCCCAGGGAACCACTGAAGCTTTCTTT
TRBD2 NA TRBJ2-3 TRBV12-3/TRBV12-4 CASAGGVEDTQYF TGTGCCAGTGCGGGGGGAGTTGAAGATACGCAGTATTTT
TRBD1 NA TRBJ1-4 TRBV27 CASRDLRDRVGKLFF TGTGCCAGCAGGGACTTGCGGGACAGGGTTGGAAAACTGTTTTTT
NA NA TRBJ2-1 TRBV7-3 CASSLRQGAYNEQFF TGTGCCAGCAGCTTACGGCAGGGTGCCTACAATGAGCAGTTCTTC
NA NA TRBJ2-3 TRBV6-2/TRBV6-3 CASSYGLAGSTDTQYF TGTGCCAGCAGTTACGGGTTGGCGGGTTCCACAGATACGCAGTATTTT
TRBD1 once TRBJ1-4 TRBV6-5 CASSYSGTGGEKLFF TGTGCCAGCAGTTACTCGGGGACAGGGGGTGAAAAACTGTTTTTT
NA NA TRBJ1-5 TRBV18 CASSPPGRVNQPQHF TGTGCCAGCTCACCACCGGGCAGGGTCAATCAGCCCCAGCATTTT
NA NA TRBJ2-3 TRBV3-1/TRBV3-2 CASSQVSGGPDTQYF TGTGCCAGCAGCCAGGTGTCCGGAGGGCCAGATACGCAGTATTTT
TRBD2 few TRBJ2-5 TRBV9 CASSPGGDGLVFDQYF TGTGCCAGCAGCCCGGGGGGAGACGGACTTGTCTTTGACCAGTACTTC
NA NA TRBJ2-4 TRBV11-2 CASSLWAGKNIQYF TGTGCCAGCAGCTTATGGGCCGGCAAAAACATTCAGTACTTC
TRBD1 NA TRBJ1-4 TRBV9 CASSVYSGGGDEKLFF TGTGCCAGCAGCGTCTACTCAGGGGGCGGGGATGAAAAACTGTTTTTT
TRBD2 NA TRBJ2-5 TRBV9 CASSPQRGWETQYF TGTGCCAGCAGCCCCCAGCGGGGGTGGGAGACCCAGTACTTC
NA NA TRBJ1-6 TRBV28 CASSSPHSSYNSPLHF TGTGCCAGCAGTTCCCCCCATAGCTCCTATAATTCACCCCTCCACTTT
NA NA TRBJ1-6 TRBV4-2 CASSPQGYNSPLHF TGTGCCAGCAGCCCCCAGGGATATAATTCACCCCTCCACTTT
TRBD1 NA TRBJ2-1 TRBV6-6 CASSRQGWDEQFF TGTGCCAGCAGTCGACAGGGGTGGGATGAGCAGTTCTTC
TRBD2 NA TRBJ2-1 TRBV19 CASSIGTSGRGEQFF TGTGCCAGTAGTATCGGGACTAGCGGGAGGGGTGAGCAGTTCTTC
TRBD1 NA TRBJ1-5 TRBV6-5 CASSGDTGGNQPQHF TGTGCCAGCAGCGGCGATACAGGGGGTAATCAGCCCCAGCATTTT
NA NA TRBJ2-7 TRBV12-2 CASRLGGHLRDYEQYF TGTGCAAGTCGCTTAGGGGGACATTTAAGGGACTACGAGCAGTACTTC
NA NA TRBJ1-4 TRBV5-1 CASSRGHREEKLFF TGCGCCAGCAGTCGCGGACACCGAGAAGAAAAACTGTTTTTT
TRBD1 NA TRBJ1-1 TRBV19 CASSWTGETEAFF TGTGCCAGTAGTTGGACAGGGGAGACTGAAGCTTTCTTT
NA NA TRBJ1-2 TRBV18 CASSPPQGQEYYGYTF TGTGCCAGCTCACCACCGCAGGGGCAGGAGTACTATGGCTACACCTTC
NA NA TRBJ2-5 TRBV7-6 CASSSQEGQTQYF TGTGCCAGCAGCTCCCAGGAGGGGCAGACCCAGTACTTC
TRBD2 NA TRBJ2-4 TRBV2 CASSFGLAGVSAKNIQYF TGTGCCAGCAGCTTCGGACTAGCGGGGGTCTCAGCCAAAAACATTCAGTACTTC
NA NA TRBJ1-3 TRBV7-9 CASSFAGSGNTIYF TGTGCCAGCAGCTTTGCGGGCTCTGGAAACACCATATATTTT
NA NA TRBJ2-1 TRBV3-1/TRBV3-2 CASSQEGEQFF TGTGCCAGCAGCCAGGAGGGTGAGCAGTTCTTC